Included here is one TCR beta chain sequence, with context. Its specificity is unknown. PCR involved 60 Vbeta and 13 Jbeta primers. Produced via immunoSEQ multiplex PCR; TCRdb's table is partial and in-frame only. Its listing shows approximately 92,000 clones. Trimming removed 2 bases from V and 3 bases from J, with 6 bases in between. The CDR3 spans 12 residues. Germline V gives CDR1 SGHNT, CDR2 YYREEE (reference sequence). The entry originates in a study of cytomegalovirus exposure and HLA in healthy donors. Regarding the study as a whole: In an earlier analysis, productive rearrangement rates for most beta V segments clustered near 87% or 30%. The authors enumerated 150 to 200 TCR beta chains as linked to cytomegalovirus.

The chain joins TRBV5-4 to TRBJ2-7; no firm D call. The source material was PBMCs. This receptor was identified in a woman between 25 and 40 years old in good health and CMV-seronegative. This CDR3 is CASSLTDYEQYF. The CDR3 DNA is TGTGCCAGCAGCTTAACAGACTACGAGCAGTACTTC.